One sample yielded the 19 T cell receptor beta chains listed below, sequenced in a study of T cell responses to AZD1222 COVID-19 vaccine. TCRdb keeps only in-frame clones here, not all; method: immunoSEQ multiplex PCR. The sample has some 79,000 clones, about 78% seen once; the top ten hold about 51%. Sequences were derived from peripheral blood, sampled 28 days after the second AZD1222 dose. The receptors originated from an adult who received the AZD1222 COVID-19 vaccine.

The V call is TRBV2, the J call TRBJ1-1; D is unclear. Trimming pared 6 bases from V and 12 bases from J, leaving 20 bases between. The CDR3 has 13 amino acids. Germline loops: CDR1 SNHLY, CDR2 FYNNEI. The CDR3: CASRSSPLQRSFF. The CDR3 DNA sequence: TGTGCCAGCAGGTCCTCCCCGCTCCAACGGTCTTTCTTT.

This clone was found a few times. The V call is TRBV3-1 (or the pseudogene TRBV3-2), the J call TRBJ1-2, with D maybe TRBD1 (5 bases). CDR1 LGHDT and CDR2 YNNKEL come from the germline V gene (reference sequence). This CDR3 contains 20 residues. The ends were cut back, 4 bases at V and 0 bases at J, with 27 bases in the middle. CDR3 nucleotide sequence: TGTGCCAGCAGCCCAGAAGTAAGGACACAAACTCAACCTCCTAACTATGGCTACACCTTC. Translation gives CASSPEVRTQTQPPNYGYTF.

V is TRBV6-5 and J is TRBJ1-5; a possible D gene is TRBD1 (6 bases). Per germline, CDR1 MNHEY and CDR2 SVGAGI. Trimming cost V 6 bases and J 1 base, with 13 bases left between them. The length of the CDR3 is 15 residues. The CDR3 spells CASSLRTDSNQPQHF. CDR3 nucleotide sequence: TGTGCCAGCAGCCTACGGACAGACAGCAATCAGCCCCAGCATTTT.

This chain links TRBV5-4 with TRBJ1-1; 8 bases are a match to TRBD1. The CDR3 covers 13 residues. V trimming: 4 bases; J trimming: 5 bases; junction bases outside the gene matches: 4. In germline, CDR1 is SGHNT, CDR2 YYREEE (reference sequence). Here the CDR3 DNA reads TGTGCCAGCAGCCCGGACAGGGAAACTGAAGCTTTCTTT. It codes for CASSPDRETEAFF.

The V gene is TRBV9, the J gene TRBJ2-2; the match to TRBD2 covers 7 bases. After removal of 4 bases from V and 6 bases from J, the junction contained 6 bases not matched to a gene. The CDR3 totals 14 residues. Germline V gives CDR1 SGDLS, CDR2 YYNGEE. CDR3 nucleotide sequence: TGTGCCAGCAGCCCGAGCGGGACTTCCGGGGAGCTGTTTTTT. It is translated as CASSPSGTSGELFF.

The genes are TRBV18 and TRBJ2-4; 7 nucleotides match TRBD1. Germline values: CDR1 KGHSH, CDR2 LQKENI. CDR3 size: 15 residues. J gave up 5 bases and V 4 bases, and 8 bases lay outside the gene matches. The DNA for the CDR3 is TGTGCCAGCTCACGCAGACAGGGCGAAGAAAACATTCAGTACTTC. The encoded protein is CASSRRQGEENIQYF.

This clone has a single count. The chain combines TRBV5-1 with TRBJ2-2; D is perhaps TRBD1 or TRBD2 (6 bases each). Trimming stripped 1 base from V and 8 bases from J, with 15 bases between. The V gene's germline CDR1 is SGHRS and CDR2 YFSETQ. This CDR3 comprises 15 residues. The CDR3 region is CASSLSGEVTGELFF. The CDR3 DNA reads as TGCGCCAGCAGCTTGTCAGGGGAGGTGACGGGGGAGCTGTTTTTT.

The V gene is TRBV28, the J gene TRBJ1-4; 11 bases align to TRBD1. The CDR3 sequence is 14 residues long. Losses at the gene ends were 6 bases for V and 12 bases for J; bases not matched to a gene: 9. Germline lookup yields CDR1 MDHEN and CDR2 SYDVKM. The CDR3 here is CASSWGQGVGELFF. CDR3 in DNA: TGTGCCAGCAGCTGGGGACAGGGGGTGGGGGAACTGTTTTTT.

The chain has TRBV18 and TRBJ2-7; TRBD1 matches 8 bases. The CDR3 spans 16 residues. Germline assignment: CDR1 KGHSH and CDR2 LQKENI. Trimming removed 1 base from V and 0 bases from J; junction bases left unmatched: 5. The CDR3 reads CASSPRGQGSSYEQYF. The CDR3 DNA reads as TGTGCCAGCTCACCACGAGGACAGGGTAGCTCCTACGAGCAGTACTTC.

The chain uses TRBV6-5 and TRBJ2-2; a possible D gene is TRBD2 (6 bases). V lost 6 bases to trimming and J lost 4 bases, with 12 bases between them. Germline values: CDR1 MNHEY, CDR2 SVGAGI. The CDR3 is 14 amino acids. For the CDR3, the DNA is TGTGCCAGCAGCGCTAGCGAGGCCACCGGGGAGCTGTTTTTT. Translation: CASSASEATGELFF.

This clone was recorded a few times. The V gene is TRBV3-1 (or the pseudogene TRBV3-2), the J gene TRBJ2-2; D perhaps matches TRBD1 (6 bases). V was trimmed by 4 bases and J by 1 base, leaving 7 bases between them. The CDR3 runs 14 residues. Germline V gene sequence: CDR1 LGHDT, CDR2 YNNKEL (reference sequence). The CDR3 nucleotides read TGTGCCAGCAGCCCGACAGGGAACACCGGGGAGCTGTTTTTT. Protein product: CASSPTGNTGELFF.

The DNA for the CDR3 is TGTGCCAGCTCTAGATCCGCCGGGGACAGGGCATTCAATGAGCAGTTCTTC. Translating gives CASSRSAGDRAFNEQFF. This chain links TRBV18 with TRBJ2-1; 9 bases align to TRBD1. CDR1 and CDR2 from the germline V gene are KGHSH and LQKENI. CDR3 length equals 17 residues. V shed 6 bases and J 6 bases; nucleotides not matched to a gene: 15.

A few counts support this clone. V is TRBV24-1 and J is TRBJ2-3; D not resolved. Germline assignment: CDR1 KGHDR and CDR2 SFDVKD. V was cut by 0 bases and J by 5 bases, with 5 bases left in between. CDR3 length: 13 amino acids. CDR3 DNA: TGTGCCACCAGTGATTTGAACGAAGATACGCAGTATTTT. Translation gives CATSDLNEDTQYF.

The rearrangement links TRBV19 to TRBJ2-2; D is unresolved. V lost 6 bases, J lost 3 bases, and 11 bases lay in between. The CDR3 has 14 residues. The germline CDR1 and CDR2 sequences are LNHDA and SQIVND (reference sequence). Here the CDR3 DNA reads TGTGCCAGTAGCGACACCGGATACACCGGGGAGCTGTTTTTT. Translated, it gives CASSDTGYTGELFF.

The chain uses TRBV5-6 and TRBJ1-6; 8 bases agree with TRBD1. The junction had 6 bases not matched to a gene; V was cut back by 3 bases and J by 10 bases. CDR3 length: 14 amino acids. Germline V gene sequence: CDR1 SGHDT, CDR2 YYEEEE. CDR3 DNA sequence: TGTGCCAGCAGCTCAGACAGGGGAGGCTCACCCCTCCACTTT. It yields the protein CASSSDRGGSPLHF.

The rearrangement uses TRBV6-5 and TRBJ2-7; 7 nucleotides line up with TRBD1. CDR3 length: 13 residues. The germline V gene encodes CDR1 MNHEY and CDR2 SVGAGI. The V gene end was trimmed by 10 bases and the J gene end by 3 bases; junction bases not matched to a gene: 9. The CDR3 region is CATIEGGYYEQYF. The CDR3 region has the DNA TGTGCCACTATCGAAGGGGGCTACTACGAGCAGTACTTC.

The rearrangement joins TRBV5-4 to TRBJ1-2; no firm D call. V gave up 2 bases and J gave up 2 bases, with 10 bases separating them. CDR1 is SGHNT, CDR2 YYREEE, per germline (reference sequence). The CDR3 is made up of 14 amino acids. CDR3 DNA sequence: TGTGCCAGCAGCTTATACAGTGCCAACTATGGCTACACCTTC. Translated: CASSLYSANYGYTF.

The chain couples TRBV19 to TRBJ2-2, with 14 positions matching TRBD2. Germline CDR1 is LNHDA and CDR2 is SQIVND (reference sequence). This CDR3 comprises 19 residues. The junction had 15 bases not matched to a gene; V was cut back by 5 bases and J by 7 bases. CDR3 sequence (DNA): TGTGCCAGTAGTCCCGGACTAGCGGGAGGTATATGGGTTCACGGGGAGCTGTTTTTT. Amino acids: CASSPGLAGGIWVHGELFF.

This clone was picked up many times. The chain's CDR3 is CASGETNTGELFF. The DNA for the CDR3 is TGTGCCAGCGGAGAGACTAACACCGGGGAGCTGTTTTTT. The chain combines TRBV12-3 or TRBV12-4 with TRBJ2-2; D is unresolved. The CDR3 is 13 amino acids. Trimming took off 8 bases at V and 2 bases at J, with 9 bases between the two ends.